The text below deals with one TCR beta chain. Original analysis: From reference gene primer amplification, estimates of nucleated cell counts were derived. Using immunoSEQ multiplex PCR, the repertoire was profiled, and TCRdb retains in-frame clones only, with some absent. Clone size and the V and J calls come from that table; the DNA yielded D and trimming. The sample lists about 64,000 clones; 70% to 85% were seen once. Germline V gene lookup returns CDR1 SGDLS and CDR2 YYNGEE. CDR3 length: 14 residues. Trimming took off 1 base at V and 1 base at J, with 5 bases between the two ends. These data belong to a study of blood T cell repertoires in COVID-19. Looking at the study overall: Collection of acute and convalescent COVID-19 samples took place in the United States, Italy and Spain. PBMCs, B-cell-depleted T cells, or T cells provided the cDNA or gDNA that made up the material.

The rearrangement uses TRBV9 and TRBJ2-2; perhaps TRBD1 as D (5 bases). This TCR was recovered from a man older than 75 with acute or convalescent COVID-19. The specimen sequenced was peripheral blood. The CDR3 loop reads CASSVQGNTGELFF. In DNA, the CDR3 is TGTGCCAGCAGCGTACAGGGGAACACCGGGGAGCTGTTTTTT.